This T cell receptor (beta chain) was observed in a study of cytomegalovirus exposure and HLA in healthy donors. The study, taken as a whole, reports: The study found most TCR sequences rare, yet found some public TCRs in many donors.

13 Jbeta primers and 60 Vbeta primers were used for the PCR. TCRdb keeps only in-frame clones here, not all; method: immunoSEQ multiplex PCR. The sample lists about 140,000 clones, around 79% occurring once. V was shortened by 0 bases and J by 3 bases, with 9 bases between the two germline ends. This CDR3 is 15 amino acids long. The germline gives CDR1 MNHEY, CDR2 SMNVEV (reference sequence). On this clone itself: Its antigen is still unknown.

The chain links TRBV27 to TRBJ1-3; D is perhaps TRBD1 (5 bases). This receptor was identified in a man younger than 30 in good health and CMV-seronegative. Material: PBMCs. In DNA, the CDR3 is TGTGCCAGCAGTTTATCTCGGGGGATTGGAAACACCATATATTTT. Amino acids: CASSLSRGIGNTIYF.